The rows below give T cell receptor beta chains drawn from one sample of a study of regulatory T cells in long-lasting Graves disease. TCRdb redid the calling of the multiplex PCR reads with MiXCR, one entry per CDR3 protein. There are under 450,000 distinct CDR3 sequences in the sample; around 16% occur only once, and about 19% lies in the top ten. These data are also associated with another study on T cells in Graves' hyperthyroidism and ophthalmopathy.

The sample was peripheral blood mononuclear cells (PBMCs), taken at new diagnosis, from a patient treated with antithyroid drugs. Source of these receptors: a woman aged 18-30 years with Graves disease. Each CDR3 is given with its conserved first and last residue. A D gene is named only where the DNA matches it firmly. Size is omitted from some rows. Given values are once, few, many or a class for expanded clones.

TRBV29-1	TRBJ1-4	.	.	CSVKSTANEKLFF	TGCAGCGTTAAGAGCACAGCTAATGAAAAACTGTTTTTT
TRBV3-1	TRBJ1-3	.	few	CASSQVGHTIYF	TGTGCCAGCAGCCAAGTTGGGCACACCATATATTTT
TRBV5-1	TRBJ2-5	.	.	CASSLAGLSTQYF	TGCGCCAGCAGCTTGGCCGGCCTAAGTACCCAGTACTTC
TRBV19	TRBJ1-5	TRBD1	.	CASRTAGQVNQPQHF	TGTGCCAGTCGGACGGCAGGACAGGTCAATCAGCCCCAGCATTTT
TRBV7-3	TRBJ2-1	TRBD2	.	CASSLPGTSGGSEQFF	TGTGCCAGCAGCCTCCCCGGGACTAGCGGGGGGTCTGAGCAGTTCTTC
TRBV20-1	TRBJ2-1	.	few	CSASGLGNEQFF	TGCAGTGCTAGCGGACTCGGCAATGAGCAGTTCTTC
TRBV12-3/TRBV12-4	TRBJ2-4	.	many	CASSLWQGEEYF	TGTGCCAGCAGTTTATGGCAGGGAGAAGAGTACTTC
TRBV9	TRBJ2-7	.	few	CASSVDGGPLYEQYF	TGTGCCAGCAGCGTAGACGGGGGGCCCCTCTACGAGCAGTACTTC
TRBV30	TRBJ2-4	.	many	CAWGPWGELKYF	TGTGCCTGGGGGCCTTGGGGGGAGCTTAAGTACTTC
TRBV6-1	TRBJ1-5	TRBD1	many	CASRQRDSSNQPQHF	TGTGCCAGCAGACAAAGGGACAGTAGCAATCAGCCCCAGCATTTT
TRBV9	TRBJ1-2	TRBD1	.	CASSVGGGQGYGYTF	TGTGCCAGCAGCGTTGGAGGGGGACAGGGCTATGGCTACACCTTC
TRBV14	TRBJ1-2	.	.	CASSARTGGGYTF	TGTGCCAGCAGCGCCCGGACCGGAGGGGGCTACACCTTC
TRBV3-1	TRBJ2-7	.	.	CASSQVEGKGQYF	TGTGCCAGCAGCCAAGTCGAAGGAAAAGGGCAGTACTTC
TRBV28	TRBJ2-1	.	many	CASSSASMAIEQFF	TGTGCCAGCAGCTCGGCCTCCATGGCCATTGAGCAGTTCTTC
TRBV11-2	TRBJ2-3	TRBD2	many	CASSLVTSGTDTQYF	TGTGCCAGCAGCTTAGTGACTAGCGGAACAGATACGCAGTATTTT
TRBV11-2	TRBJ2-2	.	many	CASSLGRRTGELFF	TGTGCCAGCAGCTTAGGGAGGAGAACCGGGGAGCTGTTTTTT
TRBV6-1	TRBJ2-1	.	.	CASSDRGLYLYNEQFF	TGTGCCAGCAGTGACAGGGGACTTTACCTTTACAATGAGCAGTTTTTC
TRBV3-1	TRBJ1-1	.	many	CASRPGPEGTEAFF	TGTGCCAGCAGGCCAGGCCCCGAGGGGACTGAAGCTTTCTTT
TRBV11-2	TRBJ2-7	.	many	CASSLETGEQYF	TGTGCCAGCAGCTTAGAGACAGGAGAGCAGTACTTC
TRBV6-1	TRBJ1-1	.	many	CASTPRGTEAFF	TGTGCCAGCACCCCCAGGGGCACTGAAGCTTTCTTT
TRBV6-9	TRBJ1-2	TRBD1	once	CASSWFPGQGGYGYTF	TGTGCCAGCAGTTGGTTTCCGGGACAGGGGGGCTATGGCTACACCTTC
TRBV24-1	TRBJ2-7	TRBD2	.	CATEGLGNEQYF	TGTGCCACCGAGGGACTAGGGAACGAGCAGTACTTC
TRBV6-1	TRBJ1-1	.	many	CASSAQRHLPLLNTEAFF	TGTGCCAGCAGTGCCCAGCGACATCTCCCGCTTTTGAACACTGAAGCTTTCTTT
TRBV20-1	TRBJ2-1	.	many	CSARDTRSSNEQFF	TGCAGTGCTAGAGATACTCGTTCCTCCAATGAGCAGTTCTTC
TRBV12-3/TRBV12-4	TRBJ2-3	.	many	CASSRLQGDTQYF	TGTGCCAGCAGCAGACTACAGGGAGATACGCAGTATTTT
TRBV28	TRBJ2-7	.	few	CASSLYRKNEQYF	TGTGCCAGCAGTTTATACAGGAAAAACGAGCAGTACTTC
TRBV5-6	TRBJ2-1	TRBD1	.	CASRRTGGGYEQFF	TGTGCCAGCAGGCGGACAGGGGGAGGATACGAGCAGTTCTTC
TRBV24-1	TRBJ2-1	.	many	CATSSPHGGNEQFF	TGTGCCACCAGTTCTCCACACGGGGGCAATGAGCAGTTCTTC
TRBV5-1	TRBJ2-3	.	many	CASSLVEALTDTQYF	TGCGCCAGCAGCTTGGTTGAGGCACTCACAGATACGCAGTATTTT
TRBV5-1	TRBJ2-1	TRBD1	many	CASSPGQGYYNEQFF	TGCGCCAGCAGCCCGGGACAGGGGTATTACAATGAGCAGTTCTTC
TRBV29-1	TRBJ2-7	.	.	CSVRGTAYEQYF	TGCAGCGTGAGAGGCACCGCCTACGAGCAGTACTTC